Reported below is one T cell receptor beta chain. The antigen is undetermined. CDR1 is SGHTA and CDR2 is FQGNSA in the germline V gene. Germline trimming cut 1 base from V and 6 bases from J; bases unmatched to any gene: 4. The CDR3 totals 15 residues. This specimen belongs to a study of cytomegalovirus exposure and HLA in healthy donors. Vbeta (60) and Jbeta (13) primers were used in the PCR. In the original analysis: Later reanalysis found roughly 80 million unique TCR beta chains, some 10 million of them shared. Assay used: immunoSEQ multiplex PCR; TCRdb lists only in-frame clones, some missing. The V and J calls and clone size are taken from that table; D and trimming were inferred from the DNA. The sample yields 95,000 to 100,000 clones, about 81% seen once. Whole-study findings and limits: In vitro, a few CMV-associated chains proved specific for CMV antigens. Upon later analysis, TCR association rates were observed to vary by HLA locus, being highest for DRB1 and lowest for HLA-C.

V is TRBV7-2 and J is TRBJ1-1; 11 bases are shared with TRBD1. The sample taken for sequencing was PBMCs. The origin of this receptor is a man aged 50-59 years in good health and CMV-seronegative. The CDR3 DNA is TGTGCCAGCAGCTTAGGCGGACAGGGGGCAGCTGAAGCTTTCTTT. This translates into CASSLGGQGAAEAFF.